Sequencing of this T cell receptor beta chain was carried out in a study of T-cell reconstitution after alpha-beta-depleted transplantation in children (TCRdb year 2016). Context from the whole study: T-cell immune reconstitution after TCRalphabeta/CD19-depleted allogeneic hematopoietic cell transplantation in children was quantitatively tracked in the study by means of TCR repertoire profiling.

This specimen's treatment or condition label, per the study, means: allogeneic hematopoietic cell transplantation with graft depleted of TCRalphabeta T cells and CD19 B cells. The children who served as transplant recipients had been given grafts of TCRalphabeta/CD19-depleted allogeneic hematopoietic cells. Libraries were made using PCR. TCRdb lists the instrument as Illumina HiSeq 2500. To normalize quantification of the TCRbeta repertoire, the TCR libraries were built with molecular barcoding that relied on unique molecular identifiers. TCRdb ran its own pipeline on the public reads, namely fastp trimming at Q25 and MiXCR clone calling, and kept in-frame beta chains. Each CDR3 protein appears once, grouped with its most common genes and DNA. This sample has about 250,000 distinct CDR3 sequences in its table, and more than 20% of those were observed once. Together, the top ten hold 4% to 5.5% of the sample.

General conclusions and limits of the study: Apparently early alphabetaT-cell count recovery about two months after transplant reportedly relied on only several hundred rapidly expanded clones derived from non-depleted graft cells. The frequencies of hyperexpanded clones fell over the following months, and after one year, T-cell counts and TCRbeta diversity were mostly attributed to newly produced T cells. In some patients, high TCRbeta diversity at day 60 was attributed to recipient T cells and intrathymic progenitors that had survived conditioning.

With respect to this clonotype: Its recognized antigen is unknown. No base-level quality is on record; no much larger clone is a single base apart.

The CDR3 starts with the cysteine, ends with the phenylalanine, and has 14 residues. CDR3 DNA only is kept here, 42 bases in frame from base 1. V lost 1 base and J lost 3 bases, and the count of bases not matched to a germline gene is 3. As encoded in the germline V gene (reference sequence), CDR1 is LNHNV while CDR2 is YYDKDF. The V and J segments used are TRBV15 and TRBJ2-7, and 7 junctional nucleotides match TRBD1. The sequencing used PBMCs, mostly from graft donor cells, collected 360 days after TCRalphabeta/CD19-depleted stem cell transplant. This TCR was recovered from a female patient younger than 10 who had a stem cell transplant for congenital amegakaryocytic thrombocytopenia, so the T cells may come from the graft donor. The CDR3 sequence is CATSRGGQHYEQYF. The bases read TGTGCCACCAGCAGAGGGGGACAGCACTACGAGCAGTACTTC.